The 4 T cell receptor beta chains listed next were all sequenced from one sample in a study of T cell changes during pregnancy in multiple sclerosis. Generated by immunoSEQ multiplex PCR, the TCRdb table keeps only in-frame clones and is missing some. The sample includes 75,000 to 95,000 clones, around 93% seen only once; the top ten take about 0.91%. Material: peripheral blood, obtained before pregnancy. These receptors all stem from a female donor with multiple sclerosis, enrolled in a pregnancy study.

The rearrangement links TRBV7-9 to TRBJ2-5; D possibly corresponds to TRBD2 (6 bases). The V and J ends lost 5 bases and 3 bases respectively, with 16 bases between them. Germline V gene sequence: CDR1 SEHNR, CDR2 FQNEAQ (reference sequence). This CDR3 region has 15 residues. The CDR3 DNA reads as TGTGCCAGCAGCCTCCGTCCGGGGGAGAAAGAGACCCAGTACTTC. Its protein product is CASSLRPGEKETQYF.

This rearrangement joins TRBV6-1 to TRBJ1-5; perhaps TRBD1 as D (6 bases). CDR3 size: 15 residues. Trimming removed 4 bases at V and 5 bases at J, with 15 bases between. From germline, CDR1 is MNHNS and CDR2 SASEGT. The CDR3 nucleotides read TGTGCCAGCAGTGCAAAAACAGGGACGGATCAGCCCCAGCATTTT. It codes for CASSAKTGTDQPQHF.

V usage is TRBV10-3 and J usage is TRBJ2-1; D may be TRBD2 (5 bases). This CDR3 is 13 amino acids long. Trimming shortened V by 4 bases and J by 9 bases, and 13 bases separated the two germline ends. CDR1 and CDR2 (germline): ENHRY, SYGVKD. CDR3 amino acids: CAISGGGLGEQFF. In nucleotides, the CDR3 is TGTGCCATCAGTGGAGGAGGTTTGGGTGAGCAGTTCTTC.

The chain couples TRBV5-1 to TRBJ2-7; 11 bases match TRBD2. V was pared by 4 bases and J by 2 bases, with 8 bases of the junction left unmatched. The CDR3 is 16 residues long. Germline V gene sequence: CDR1 SGHRS, CDR2 YFSETQ. Written as DNA, the CDR3 is TGCGCCAGCAGCGGGGTACTAGCGGGAGTAACCTACGAGCAGTACTTC. Translated: CASSGVLAGVTYEQYF.